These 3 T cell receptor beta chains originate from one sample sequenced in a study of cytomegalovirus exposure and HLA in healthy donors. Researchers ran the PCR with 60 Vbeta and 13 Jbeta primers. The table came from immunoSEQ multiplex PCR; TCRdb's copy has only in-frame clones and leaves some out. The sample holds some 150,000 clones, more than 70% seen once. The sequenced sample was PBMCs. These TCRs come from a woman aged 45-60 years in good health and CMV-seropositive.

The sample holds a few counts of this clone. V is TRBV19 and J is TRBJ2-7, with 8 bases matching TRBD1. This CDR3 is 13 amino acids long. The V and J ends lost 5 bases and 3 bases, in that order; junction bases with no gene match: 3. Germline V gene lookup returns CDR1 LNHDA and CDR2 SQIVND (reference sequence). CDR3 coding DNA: TGTGCCAGTAGTCCGGGACAGGACTACGAGCAGTACTTC. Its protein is CASSPGQDYEQYF.

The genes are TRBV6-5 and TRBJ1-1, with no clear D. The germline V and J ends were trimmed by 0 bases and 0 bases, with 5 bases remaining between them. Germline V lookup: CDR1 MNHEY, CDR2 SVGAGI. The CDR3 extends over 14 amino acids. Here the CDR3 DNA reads TGTGCCAGCAGTTACTCCCCAGTGAACACTGAAGCTTTCTTT. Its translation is CASSYSPVNTEAFF.

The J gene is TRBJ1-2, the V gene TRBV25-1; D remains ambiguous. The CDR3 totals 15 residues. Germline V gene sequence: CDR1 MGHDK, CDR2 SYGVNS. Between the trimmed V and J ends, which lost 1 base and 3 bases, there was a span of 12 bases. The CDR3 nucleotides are TGTGCCAGCAGTGAATTCGGAAGGAGCGACTATGGCTACACCTTC. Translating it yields CASSEFGRSDYGYTF.